The clone carrying this TCR beta chain appeared once. The antigen remains unidentified. The sample belongs to a study of OX40 agonist ivuxolimab in advanced cancers. Looking at the study overall: Anti-PD-1, anti-PD-L1 or anti-CTLA-4 therapy given earlier was allowed, and around 40% had some.

Only in-frame clones appear in the TCRdb table, and some are missing; sequencing was by immunoSEQ multiplex PCR. This table has tens of thousands of clones, 86% appearing once. General study points: CD4+ and CD8+ T cells in blood underwent clonal expansion by week 6 at 0.1 to 3.0 mg/kg. The antigens recognized by the expanded peripheral T cells, that is their antigen specificity, were not determined.

This TCR was sampled from an adult with an advanced solid tumor such as melanoma, head and neck, liver or kidney cancer. The material was CD4+ or CD8+ T cells sorted from blood, obtained in a trial of the OX40 agonist ivuxolimab.

The CDR3 region is CASSQEGTGPYYEQYF. The CDR3 DNA reads TGCGCCAGCAGCCAAGAGGGCACAGGGCCTTACTACGAGCAGTACTTC. The chain uses TRBV4-3 and TRBJ2-7, with D perhaps TRBD1 (6 bases). Trimming took off 0 bases at V and 3 bases at J, with 15 bases between the two ends. The CDR3 runs 16 residues. Germline assignment: CDR1 LGHNA and CDR2 YSLEER.